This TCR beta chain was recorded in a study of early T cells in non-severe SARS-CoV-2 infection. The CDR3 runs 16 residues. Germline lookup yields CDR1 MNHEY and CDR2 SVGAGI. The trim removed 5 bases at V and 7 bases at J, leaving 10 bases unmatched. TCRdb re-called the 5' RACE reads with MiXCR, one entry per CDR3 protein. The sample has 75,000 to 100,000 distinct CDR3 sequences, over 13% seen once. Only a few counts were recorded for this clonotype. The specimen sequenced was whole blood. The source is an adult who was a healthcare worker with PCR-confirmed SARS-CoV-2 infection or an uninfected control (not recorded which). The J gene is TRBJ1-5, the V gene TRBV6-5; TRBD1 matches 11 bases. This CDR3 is CASSSLRTGGWQPQHF. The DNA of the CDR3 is TGTGCCAGCAGTAGCCTGCGGACAGGGGGCTGGCAGCCCCAGCATTTT.